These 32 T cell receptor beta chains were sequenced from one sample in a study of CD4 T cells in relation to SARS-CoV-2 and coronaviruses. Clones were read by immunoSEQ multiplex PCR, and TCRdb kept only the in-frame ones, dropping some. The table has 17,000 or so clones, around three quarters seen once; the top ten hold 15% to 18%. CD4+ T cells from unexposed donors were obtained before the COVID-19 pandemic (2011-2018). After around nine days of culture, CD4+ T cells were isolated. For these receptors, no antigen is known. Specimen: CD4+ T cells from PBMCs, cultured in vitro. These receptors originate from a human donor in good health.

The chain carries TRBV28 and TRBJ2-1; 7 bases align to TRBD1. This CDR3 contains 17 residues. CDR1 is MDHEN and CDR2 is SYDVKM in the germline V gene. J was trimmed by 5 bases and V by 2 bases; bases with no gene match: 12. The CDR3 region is CASSLPGTHRGNNEQFF. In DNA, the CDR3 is TGTGCCAGCAGTTTACCCGGGACACACAGGGGAAACAATGAGCAGTTCTTC.

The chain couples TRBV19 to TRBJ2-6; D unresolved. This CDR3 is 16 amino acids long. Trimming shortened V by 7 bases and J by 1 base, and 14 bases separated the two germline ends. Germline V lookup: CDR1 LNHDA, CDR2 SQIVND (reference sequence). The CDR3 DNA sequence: TGTGCCAGTAATCCAGCTGGAAAATCTGGGGCCAACGTCCTGACTTTC. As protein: CASNPAGKSGANVLTF. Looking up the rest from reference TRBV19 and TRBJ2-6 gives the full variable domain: DGGITQSPKYLFRKEGQNVTLSCEQNLNHDAMYWYRQDPGQGLRLIYYSQIVNDFQKGDIAEGYSVSREKKESFPLTVTSAQKNPTAFYLCASNPAGKSGANVLTFGAGSRLTVL.

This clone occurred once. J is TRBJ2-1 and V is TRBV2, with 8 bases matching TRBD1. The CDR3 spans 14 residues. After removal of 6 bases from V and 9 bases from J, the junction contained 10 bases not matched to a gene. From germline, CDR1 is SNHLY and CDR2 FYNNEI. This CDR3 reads CASRGTGSMGEQFF. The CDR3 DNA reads TGTGCCAGCAGGGGGACAGGATCGATGGGTGAGCAGTTCTTC.

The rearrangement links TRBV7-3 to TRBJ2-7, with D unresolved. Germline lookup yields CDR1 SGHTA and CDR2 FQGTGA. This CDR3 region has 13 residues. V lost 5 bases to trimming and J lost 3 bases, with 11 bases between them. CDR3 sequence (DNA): TGTGCCAGCAGCCCCCAACTGGGCTACGAGCAGTACTTC. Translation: CASSPQLGYEQYF.

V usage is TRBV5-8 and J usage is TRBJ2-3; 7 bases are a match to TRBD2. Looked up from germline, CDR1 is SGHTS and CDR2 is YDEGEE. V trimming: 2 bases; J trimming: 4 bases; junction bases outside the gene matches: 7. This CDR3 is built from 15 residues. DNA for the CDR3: TGTGCCAGCAGCTTCACTCGGCGGGAGTCAGATACGCAGTATTTT. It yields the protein CASSFTRRESDTQYF.

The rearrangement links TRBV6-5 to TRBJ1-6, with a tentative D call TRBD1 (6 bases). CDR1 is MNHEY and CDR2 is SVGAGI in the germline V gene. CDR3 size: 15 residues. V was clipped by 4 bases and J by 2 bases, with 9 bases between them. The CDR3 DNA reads TGTGCCAGCAGTTTACAGGGTACCTATAATTCACCCCTCCACTTT. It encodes CASSLQGTYNSPLHF.

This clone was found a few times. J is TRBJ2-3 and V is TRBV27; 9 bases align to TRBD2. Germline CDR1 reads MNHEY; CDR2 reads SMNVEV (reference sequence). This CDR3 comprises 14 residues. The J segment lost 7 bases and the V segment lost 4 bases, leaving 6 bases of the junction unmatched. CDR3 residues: CASSSRTSGYTQYF. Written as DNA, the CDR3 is TGTGCCAGCAGTTCTAGAACTAGCGGGTATACGCAGTATTTT.

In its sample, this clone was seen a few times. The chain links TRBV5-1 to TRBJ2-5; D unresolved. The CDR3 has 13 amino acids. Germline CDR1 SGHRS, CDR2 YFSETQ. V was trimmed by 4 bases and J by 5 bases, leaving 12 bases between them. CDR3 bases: TGCGCCAGCAGCGCCCTACAAGGGGAGACCCAGTACTTC. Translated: CASSALQGETQYF. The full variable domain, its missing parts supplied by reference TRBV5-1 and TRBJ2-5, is KAGVTQTPRYLIKTRGQQVTLSCSPISGHRSVSWYQQTPGQGLQFLFEYFSETQRNKGNFPGRFSGRQFSNSRSEMNVSTLELGDSALYLCASSALQGETQYFGPGTRLLVL.

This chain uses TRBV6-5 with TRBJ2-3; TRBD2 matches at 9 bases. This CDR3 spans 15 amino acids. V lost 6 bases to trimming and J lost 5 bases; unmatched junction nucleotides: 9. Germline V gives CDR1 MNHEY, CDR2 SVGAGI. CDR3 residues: CASSPLAGVKDTQYF. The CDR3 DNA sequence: TGTGCCAGCAGCCCGTTAGCGGGAGTAAAAGATACGCAGTATTTT.

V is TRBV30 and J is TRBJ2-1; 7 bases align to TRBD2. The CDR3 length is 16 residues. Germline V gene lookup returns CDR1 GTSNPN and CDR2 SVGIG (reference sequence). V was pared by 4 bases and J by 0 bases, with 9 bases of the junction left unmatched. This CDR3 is CAWTLPLATSYNEQFF. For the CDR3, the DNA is TGTGCCTGGACCCTTCCACTAGCGACCTCCTACAATGAGCAGTTCTTC.

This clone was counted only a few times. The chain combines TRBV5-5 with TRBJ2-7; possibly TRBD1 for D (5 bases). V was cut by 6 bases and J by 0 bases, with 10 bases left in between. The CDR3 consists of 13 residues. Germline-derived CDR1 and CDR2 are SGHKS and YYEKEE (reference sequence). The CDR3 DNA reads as TGTGCCAGCACCACGACAGCCTCCTACGAGCAGTACTTC. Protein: CASTTTASYEQYF.

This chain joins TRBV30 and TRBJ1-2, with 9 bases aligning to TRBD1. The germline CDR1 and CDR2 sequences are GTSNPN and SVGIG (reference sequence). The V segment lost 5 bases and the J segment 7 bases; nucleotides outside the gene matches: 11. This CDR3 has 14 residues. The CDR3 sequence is CAWAPHRGQGGYTF. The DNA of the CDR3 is TGTGCCTGGGCCCCACACAGGGGGCAGGGTGGCTACACCTTC.

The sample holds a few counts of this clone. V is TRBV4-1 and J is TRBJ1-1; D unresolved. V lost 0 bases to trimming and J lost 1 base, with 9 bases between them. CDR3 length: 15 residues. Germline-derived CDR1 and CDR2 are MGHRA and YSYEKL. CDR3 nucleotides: TGCGCCAGCAGCCAAGATCGGCGGGGGAACACTGAAGCTTTCTTT. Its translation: CASSQDRRGNTEAFF.

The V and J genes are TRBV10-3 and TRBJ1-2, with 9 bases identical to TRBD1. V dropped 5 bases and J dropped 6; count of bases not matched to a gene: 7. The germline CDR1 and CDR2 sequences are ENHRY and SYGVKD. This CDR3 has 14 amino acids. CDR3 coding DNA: TGTGCCATCAGTTCATTGGACAGGGGAAATGGCTACACCTTC. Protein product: CAISSLDRGNGYTF.

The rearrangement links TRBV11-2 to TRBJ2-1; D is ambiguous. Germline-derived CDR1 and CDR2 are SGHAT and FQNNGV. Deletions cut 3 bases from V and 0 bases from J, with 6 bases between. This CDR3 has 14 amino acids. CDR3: CASSFGNSYNEQFF. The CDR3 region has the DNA TGTGCCAGCAGCTTCGGTAACTCCTACAATGAGCAGTTCTTC.

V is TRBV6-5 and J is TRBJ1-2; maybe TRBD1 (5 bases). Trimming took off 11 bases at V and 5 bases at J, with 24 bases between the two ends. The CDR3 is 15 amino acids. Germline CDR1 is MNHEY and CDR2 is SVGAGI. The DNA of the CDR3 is TGTGCCGGCTCATCATCGGGACCGATCCTTTATGGCTACACCTTC. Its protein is CAGSSSGPILYGYTF.

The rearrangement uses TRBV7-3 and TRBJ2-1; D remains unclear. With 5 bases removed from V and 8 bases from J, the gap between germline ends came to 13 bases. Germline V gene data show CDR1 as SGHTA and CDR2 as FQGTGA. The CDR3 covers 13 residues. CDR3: CASSRTADYEQFF. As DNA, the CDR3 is TGTGCCAGCAGCCGGACCGCGGATTATGAGCAGTTCTTC.

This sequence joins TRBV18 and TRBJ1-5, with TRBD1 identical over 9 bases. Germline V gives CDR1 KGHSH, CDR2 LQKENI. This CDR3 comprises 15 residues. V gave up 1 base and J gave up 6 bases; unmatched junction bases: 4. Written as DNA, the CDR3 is TGTGCCAGCTCACCACAAGAGGGACAGGGTCAGCCCCAGCATTTT. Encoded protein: CASSPQEGQGQPQHF. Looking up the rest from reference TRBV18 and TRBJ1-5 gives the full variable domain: NAGVMQNPRHLVRRRGQEARLRCSPMKGHSHVYWYRQLPEEGLKFMVYLQKENIIDESGMPKERFSAEFPKEGPSILRIQQVVRGDSAAYFCASSPQEGQGQPQHFGDGTRLSIL.

As DNA, the CDR3 is TGTGCCAGTAGTATTGATTATCGAGCTTTCTTT. Protein sequence: CASSIDYRAFF. The chain uses TRBV19 and TRBJ1-1; no definite D call. CDR3 length: 11 amino acids. Per the germline V gene, CDR1 is LNHDA and CDR2 is SQIVND (reference sequence). Trimming removed 3 bases from V and 10 bases from J, with 9 bases in between.

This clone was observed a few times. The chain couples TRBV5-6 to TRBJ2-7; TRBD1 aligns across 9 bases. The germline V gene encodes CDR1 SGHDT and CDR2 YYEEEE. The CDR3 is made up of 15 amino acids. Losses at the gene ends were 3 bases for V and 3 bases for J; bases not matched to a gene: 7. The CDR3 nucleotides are TGTGCCAGCAGCTCAACGGGACAGGGTTACTACGAGCAGTACTTC. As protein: CASSSTGQGYYEQYF.

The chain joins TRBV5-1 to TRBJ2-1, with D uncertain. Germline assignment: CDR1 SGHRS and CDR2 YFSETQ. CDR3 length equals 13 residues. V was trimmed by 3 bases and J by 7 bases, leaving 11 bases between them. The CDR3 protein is CASSYTAPNEQFF. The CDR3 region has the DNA TGCGCCAGCAGCTACACAGCTCCTAATGAGCAGTTCTTC.

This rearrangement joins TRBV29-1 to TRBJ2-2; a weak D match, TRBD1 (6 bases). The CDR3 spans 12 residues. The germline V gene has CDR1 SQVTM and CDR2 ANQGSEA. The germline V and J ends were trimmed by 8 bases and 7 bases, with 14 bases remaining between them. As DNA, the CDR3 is TGCAGCTGTAACAGGGAAGGCGGGGAGCTGTTTTTT. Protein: CSCNREGGELFF.

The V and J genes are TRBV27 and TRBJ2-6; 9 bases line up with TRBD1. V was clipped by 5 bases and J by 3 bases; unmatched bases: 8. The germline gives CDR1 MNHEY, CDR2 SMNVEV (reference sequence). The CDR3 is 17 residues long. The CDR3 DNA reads TGTGCCAGCAGTAGTACCGGGACAGGGATTGGGGCCAACGTCCTGACTTTC. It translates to CASSSTGTGIGANVLTF.

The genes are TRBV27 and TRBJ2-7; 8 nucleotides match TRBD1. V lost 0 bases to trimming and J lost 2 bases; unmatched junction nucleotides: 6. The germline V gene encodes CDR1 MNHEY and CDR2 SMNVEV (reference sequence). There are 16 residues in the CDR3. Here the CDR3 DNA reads TGTGCCAGCAGTTTATCGGACAGGGCCAATGCCTACGAGCAGTACTTC. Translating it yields CASSLSDRANAYEQYF.

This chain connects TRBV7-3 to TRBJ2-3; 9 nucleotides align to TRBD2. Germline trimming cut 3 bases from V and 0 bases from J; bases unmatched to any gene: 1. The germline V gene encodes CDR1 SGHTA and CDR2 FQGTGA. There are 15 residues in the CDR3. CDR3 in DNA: TGTGCCAGCAGCTTTAGCGGGAGTAGCACAGATACGCAGTATTTT. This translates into CASSFSGSSTDTQYF.

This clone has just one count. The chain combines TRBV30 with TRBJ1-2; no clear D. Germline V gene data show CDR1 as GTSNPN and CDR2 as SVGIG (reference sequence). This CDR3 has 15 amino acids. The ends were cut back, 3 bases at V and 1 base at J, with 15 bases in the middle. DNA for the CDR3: TGTGCCTGGAGGATCCAAGCGGAGGGTAACTATGGCTACACCTTC. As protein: CAWRIQAEGNYGYTF.

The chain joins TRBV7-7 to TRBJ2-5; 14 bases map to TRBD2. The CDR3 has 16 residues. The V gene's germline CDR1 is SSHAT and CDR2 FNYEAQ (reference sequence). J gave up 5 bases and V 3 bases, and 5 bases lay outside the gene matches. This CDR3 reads CASSLGLAGAGETQYF. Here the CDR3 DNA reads TGTGCCAGCAGCTTGGGACTAGCGGGAGCTGGGGAGACCCAGTACTTC.

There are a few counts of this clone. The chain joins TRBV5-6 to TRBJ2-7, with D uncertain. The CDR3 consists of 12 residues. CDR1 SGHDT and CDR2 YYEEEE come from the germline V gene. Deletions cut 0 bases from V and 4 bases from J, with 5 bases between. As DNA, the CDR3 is TGTGCCAGCAGCTTGGGGGATTACGAGCAGTACTTC. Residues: CASSLGDYEQYF. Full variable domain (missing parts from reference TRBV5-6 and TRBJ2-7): DAGVTQSPTHLIKTRGQQVTLRCSPKSGHDTVSWYQQALGQGPQFIFQYYEEEERQRGNFPDRFSGHQFPNYSSELNVNALLLGDSALYLCASSLGDYEQYFGPGTRLTVT.

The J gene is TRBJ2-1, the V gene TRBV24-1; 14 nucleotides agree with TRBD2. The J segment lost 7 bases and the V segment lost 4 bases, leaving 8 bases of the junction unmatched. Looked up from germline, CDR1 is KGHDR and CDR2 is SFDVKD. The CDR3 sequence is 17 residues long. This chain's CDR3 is CATSDPGTSGGKNEQFF. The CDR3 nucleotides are TGTGCCACCAGTGACCCCGGGACTAGCGGGGGCAAGAATGAGCAGTTCTTC.

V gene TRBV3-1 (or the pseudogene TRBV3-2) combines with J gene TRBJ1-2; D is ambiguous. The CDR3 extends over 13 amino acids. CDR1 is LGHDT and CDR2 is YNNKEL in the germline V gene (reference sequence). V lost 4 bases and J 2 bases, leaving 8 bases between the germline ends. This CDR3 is CASSPDGNYGYTF. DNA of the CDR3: TGTGCCAGCAGCCCCGACGGGAACTATGGCTACACCTTC.

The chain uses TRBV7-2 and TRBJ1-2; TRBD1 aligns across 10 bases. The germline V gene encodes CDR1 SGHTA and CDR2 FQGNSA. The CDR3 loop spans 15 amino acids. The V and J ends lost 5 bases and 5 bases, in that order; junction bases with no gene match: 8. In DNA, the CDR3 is TGTGCCAGCAGCCCTTGGACAGGGGGAGCGTATGGCTACACCTTC. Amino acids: CASSPWTGGAYGYTF. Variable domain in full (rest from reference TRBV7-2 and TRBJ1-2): GAGVSQSPSNKVTEKGKDVELRCDPISGHTALYWYRQSLGQGLEFLIYFQGNSAPDKSGLPSDRFSAERTGGSVSTLTIQRTQQEDSAVYLCASSPWTGGAYGYTFGSGTRLTVV.

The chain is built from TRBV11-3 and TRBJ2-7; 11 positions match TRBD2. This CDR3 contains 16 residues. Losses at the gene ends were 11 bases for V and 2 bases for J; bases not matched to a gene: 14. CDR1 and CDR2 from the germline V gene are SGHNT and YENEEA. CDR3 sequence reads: CAGSETSGDLTYEQYF. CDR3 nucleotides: TGTGCCGGATCCGAGACTAGCGGGGATCTCACCTACGAGCAGTACTTC.